This is a list of T cell receptor beta chains from one sample in a study of technical replicates of blood from a few donors. The data were produced by immunoSEQ multiplex PCR, yet TCRdb's version contains in-frame clones alone and is incomplete. The sample consists of some 87,000 clones, around 90% of them appearing once. Sequencing input: T cells isolated from PBMCs. The origin of the receptors is a human donor in good health. The CDR3 runs from the conserved cysteine through the conserved F or W. Not every row has a clone size; where given, it reads once, few, many or a size class.

V	size	CDR3
TRBV14	.	CASSQRTTRWETQYF
TRBV7-2	.	CASIPSSSYNEQFF
TRBV19	.	CASSTPGQVETQYF
TRBV6-5	.	CASSYQGGYYGYTF
TRBV7-2	.	CASSLDAGAYQPQHF
TRBV30	.	CAWTKGKLAGIDTQYF
TRBV28	.	CASSLRREGLQTQYF
TRBV9	.	CASTPLAGPRETQYF
TRBV5-1	.	CASSLRGGKEKLFF
TRBV19	.	CASSISQGLGGYTF
TRBV15	once	CATSGTSWRVDTQYF
TRBV19	.	CASSTNRDRLYSNQPQHF
TRBV7-3	.	CASSLKLAGVGELFF
TRBV4-1	.	CASSYRGRGSYNEQFF
TRBV7-3	once	CASSLGGGMNYEQYF
TRBV18	.	CASSPSGGAYEQYF
TRBV2	.	CASISGTGSTGELFF
TRBV10-1	.	CASSESTRGDTQYF
TRBV4-2	.	CASSQVQGAGTEAFF
TRBV10-2	once	CASSGGEQYF
TRBV6-1	.	CASRGTGLFEELFF
TRBV5-1	once	CASSVSGSLINEQFF
TRBV27	.	CASSPGWVEKLFF
TRBV29-1	.	CSVEIHQSYGYTF
TRBV18	.	CASSADREEPQHF
TRBV30	.	CAWSGQGNQPQHF
TRBV29-1	.	CSVSSWNQPQHF
TRBV27	.	CASTWGLGAYEQYF
TRBV10-3	.	CAISGDRDKYDYETF
TRBV5-4	.	CASSGTGQLDEQFF
TRBV2	.	CASSLSSGPDNEQFF
TRBV9	.	CASSVGSGGLPEAFF
TRBV5-6	.	CASSPLRGANVLTF
TRBV30	.	CAWSHGLADEQYF
TRBV7-9	.	CASEGAAGFYEQYF
TRBV30	.	CAWSVTGRRETQYF
TRBV5-4	.	CASSRLSVETQYF
TRBV6-1	.	CANSQGRSGEQFF
TRBV9	.	CASSVDPDWETDTQYF
TRBV7-2	.	CASSLTAGIGPSSYNEQFF
TRBV18	few	CASSPPGQGEEKLFF
TRBV19	.	CASSSLGLDSAGVTDTQYF
TRBV6-5	.	CASSPYREGTEAFF
TRBV6-6	.	CASSRDRTSYEQYF
TRBV2	.	CAREGQGYEQYF